What follows is one T cell receptor beta chain and its context. The method was immunoSEQ multiplex PCR; TCRdb's version includes in-frame clones alone and lacks a portion of them. The sample comprises tens of thousands of clones, 88% of which are singletons, and around 5.7% rests with the top ten. The sample is drawn from a study of control samples from healthy donors and cancer patients. Germline V gene lookup returns CDR1 MNHNS and CDR2 SASEGT. Trimming removed 0 bases at V and 6 bases at J, with 12 bases between. The CDR3 totals 14 residues. Material: blood. The sequence came from a woman aged 45-59 years in good health. The V gene is TRBV6-1, the J gene TRBJ2-7, with D perhaps TRBD1 or TRBD2 (5 bases each). The CDR3 DNA reads TGTGCCAGCAGTGAAGCGTTCGAGGGGACCGAGCAGTACTTC. Protein: CASSEAFEGTEQYF.